Listed here are 12 T cell receptor beta chains from one sample, sequenced in a study of post-analysis software for immune sequencing data. Study-wide results and caveats: Patients had higher frequencies than controls of about five TRBV segments, including TRBV5-6, TRBV5-1 and TRBV20-1.

Their recognized antigens are unknown. Unique molecular identifiers tagged the TCR beta cDNA libraries. TCRdb re-called the PCR reads through MiXCR, storing one row per CDR3 protein. The profile shows 650,000 to 850,000 distinct CDR3 sequences, about 43% of them singletons. What was sequenced was blood. These receptors all come from a girl aged 5-17 years with multiple sclerosis.

The J gene is TRBJ1-2, the V gene TRBV5-1; D remains ambiguous. Trimming shortened V by 0 bases and J by 11 bases, and 17 bases separated the two germline ends. Germline values: CDR1 SGHRS, CDR2 YFSETQ. The CDR3 extends over 14 amino acids. The CDR3 protein is CASSLAGGDVGYTF. CDR3 in DNA: TGCGCCAGCAGCTTGGCAGGTGGGGATGTGGGTTACACCTTC.

In its sample, this clonotype was seen a few times. The gene calls are TRBV20-1 and TRBJ2-4; TRBD2 aligns across 8 bases. V lost 4 bases and J lost 2; bases outside the gene matches: 7. CDR3 length: 15 amino acids. Germline loops: CDR1 DFQATT, CDR2 SNEGSKA (reference sequence). CDR3 bases: TGCAGTGCTAACAGCGGGAGAGAACCCAAAAACATTCAGTACTTC. Protein product: CSANSGREPKNIQYF.

This clonotype was detected only once. The rearrangement uses TRBV20-1 and TRBJ2-1, with 10 bases aligning to TRBD1. With 6 bases clipped from V and 3 bases from J, the junction kept 14 bases outside the gene matches. Germline CDR1 is DFQATT and CDR2 is SNEGSKA (reference sequence). The CDR3 consists of 17 residues. In nucleotides, the CDR3 is TGCAGTGCAGCGACAGGGGGCCAGCGGGGTTTCTACAATGAGCAGTTCTTC. This translates into CSAATGGQRGFYNEQFF.

The CDR3 sequence: CSARSGYNEQFF. In DNA form, the CDR3 reads TGCAGTGCTAGGTCCGGTTACAATGAGCAGTTCTTC. The rearrangement links TRBV20-1 to TRBJ2-1; D not resolved. The CDR3 contains 12 residues. V was clipped by 3 bases and J by 4 bases, with 7 bases between them. Per the germline V gene, CDR1 is DFQATT and CDR2 is SNEGSKA (reference sequence).

This clonotype appeared a few times. The chain combines TRBV12-3 or TRBV12-4 with TRBJ2-1, with 11 positions matching TRBD2. The CDR3 spans 16 residues. With V trimmed by 6 bases and J by 8 bases, 12 bases remained unmatched. CDR3 DNA: TGTGCCAGCAGGGACTTAGCGGGAGGGCCTTTGGATGAGCAGTTCTTC. The encoded protein is CASRDLAGGPLDEQFF.

The V and J genes are TRBV20-1 and TRBJ2-3; 8 bases match TRBD2. Germline values: CDR1 DFQATT, CDR2 SNEGSKA (reference sequence). Losses at the gene ends were 1 base for V and 1 base for J; bases not matched to a gene: 1. The CDR3 sequence is 14 residues long. CDR3 DNA sequence: TGCAGTGCTAGAGTGACTAGCGGCACAGATACGCAGTATTTT. This codes for CSARVTSGTDTQYF.

This clonotype was seen ten or more times. J is TRBJ2-2 and V is TRBV6-4; D gene unclear. The V gene's germline CDR1 is MRHNA and CDR2 SNTAGT. This CDR3 is built from 16 residues. Trimming cost V 0 bases and J 2 bases, with 10 bases left between them. The CDR3 sequence is CASSDSPGANTGELFF. The CDR3 DNA reads as TGTGCCAGCAGTGACTCGCCCGGAGCAAACACCGGGGAGCTGTTTTTT.

The CDR3 loop is CSASSAAGTSGNEQFF. Here the CDR3 DNA reads TGCAGTGCTAGTAGCGCAGCGGGGACGTCCGGCAATGAGCAGTTCTTC. This rearrangement joins TRBV20-1 to TRBJ2-1; 7 positions match TRBD2. Germline-derived CDR1 and CDR2 are DFQATT and SNEGSKA (reference sequence). The CDR3 extends over 16 amino acids. V lost 3 bases, J lost 6 bases, and 14 bases stayed unmatched.

J is TRBJ2-3 and V is TRBV20-1, with no clear D. CDR1 is DFQATT, CDR2 SNEGSKA, per germline (reference sequence). The V and J ends lost 1 base and 2 bases respectively, with 4 bases between them. The CDR3 loop spans 12 amino acids. CDR3 in DNA: TGCAGTGCTAGAGTGCCCACAGATACGCAGTATTTT. This translates into CSARVPTDTQYF.

There are many counts of this clonotype. The rearrangement joins TRBV20-1 to TRBJ2-1; D remains ambiguous. This CDR3 has 9 amino acids. V gave up 3 bases and J gave up 8 bases, with 2 bases separating them. Germline V lookup: CDR1 DFQATT, CDR2 SNEGSKA (reference sequence). The CDR3 sequence: CSARDEQFF. CDR3 DNA sequence: TGCAGTGCTAGGGATGAGCAGTTCTTC.

The rearrangement links TRBV29-1 to TRBJ2-7; D unclear. The CDR3 covers 11 residues. Germline lookup yields CDR1 SQVTM and CDR2 ANQGSEA. V dropped 7 bases and J dropped 4 bases, with 11 bases sitting between them. CDR3 DNA sequence: TGCAGCGCACGGTTGGAGTACGAGCAGTACTTC. Protein sequence: CSARLEYEQYF.

This clonotype was detected only a few times. The V call is TRBV6-6, the J call TRBJ2-7; no firm D call. V lost 8 bases and J 12 bases, leaving 14 bases between the germline ends. The CDR3 is 10 residues long. CDR1 and CDR2 (germline): MNHNY, SVGAGI (reference sequence). In DNA form, the CDR3 reads TGTGCCAGCCTAGACGGATTGTGGTACTTC. Translation gives CASLDGLWYF.